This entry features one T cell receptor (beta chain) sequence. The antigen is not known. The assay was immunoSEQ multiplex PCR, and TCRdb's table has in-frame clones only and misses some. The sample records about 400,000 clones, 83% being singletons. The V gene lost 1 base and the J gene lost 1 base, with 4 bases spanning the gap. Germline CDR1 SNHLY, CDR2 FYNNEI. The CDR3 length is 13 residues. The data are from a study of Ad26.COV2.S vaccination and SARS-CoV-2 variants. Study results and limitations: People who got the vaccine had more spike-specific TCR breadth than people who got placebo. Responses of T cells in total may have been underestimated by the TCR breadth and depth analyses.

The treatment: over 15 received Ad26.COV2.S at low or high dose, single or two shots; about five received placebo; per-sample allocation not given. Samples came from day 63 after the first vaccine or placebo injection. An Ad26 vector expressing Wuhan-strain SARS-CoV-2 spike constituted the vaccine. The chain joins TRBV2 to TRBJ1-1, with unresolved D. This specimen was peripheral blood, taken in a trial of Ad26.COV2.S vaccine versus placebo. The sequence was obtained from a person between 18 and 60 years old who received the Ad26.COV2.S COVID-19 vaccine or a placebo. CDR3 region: CASSEGPNTEAFF. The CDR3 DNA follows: TGTGCCAGCAGTGAAGGGCCGAACACTGAAGCTTTCTTT.